These T cell receptor beta chains were read from a single sample in a study of T cells in Graves' hyperthyroidism and ophthalmopathy. TCRdb processed the multiplex PCR reads anew with MiXCR; each CDR3 protein has one entry. The sample records a few hundred thousand distinct CDR3 sequences, about 18% being singletons. Material: blood. These receptor sequences come from a woman aged 18-30 years with Graves' hyperthyroidism. Both conserved end residues are part of each CDR3. Each record gives: CDR3 length, D gene, V gene, J gene, clone size, CDR3 protein, CDR3 DNA. D genes are given only for firm matches. Expanded clones are given a class, and other clones once, few, many or no size at all.

len: 13; d_gene: -; v_gene: TRBV7-3; j_gene: TRBJ1-1; abundance: many; CDR3aa: CASSLVTGGPAFF; CDR3nt: TGTGCCAGCAGCTTGGTGACCGGAGGTCCAGCTTTCTTT
len: 15; d_gene: -; v_gene: TRBV27; j_gene: TRBJ1-3; abundance: many; CDR3aa: CASKPDGLSGNTIYF; CDR3nt: TGTGCCAGCAAACCGGACGGATTGTCTGGAAACACCATATATTTT
len: 15; d_gene: TRBD1; v_gene: TRBV6-1; j_gene: TRBJ1-2; abundance: many; CDR3aa: CASSEVTGGPYGYTF; CDR3nt: TGTGCCAGCAGTGAAGTGACAGGGGGCCCGTATGGCTACACCTTC
len: 16; d_gene: TRBD2; v_gene: TRBV9; j_gene: TRBJ2-5; abundance: few; CDR3aa: CASSPRLAGGQETQYF; CDR3nt: TGTGCCAGCAGCCCGCGACTAGCGGGGGGCCAAGAGACCCAGTACTTC
len: 13; d_gene: -; v_gene: TRBV2; j_gene: TRBJ2-7; abundance: few; CDR3aa: CASSKRASYEQYF; CDR3nt: TGTGCCAGCAGTAAGCGGGCCTCCTACGAGCAGTACTTC
len: 11; d_gene: -; v_gene: TRBV30; j_gene: TRBJ2-7; abundance: many; CDR3aa: CAWSTQTEQYF; CDR3nt: TGTGCCTGGAGTACCCAGACCGAGCAGTACTTC
len: 14; d_gene: -; v_gene: TRBV29-1; j_gene: TRBJ1-2; abundance: many; CDR3aa: CSVVLKGGNYGYTF; CDR3nt: TGCAGCGTTGTTCTGAAGGGCGGGAACTATGGCTACACCTTC
len: 15; d_gene: TRBD2; v_gene: TRBV6-2/TRBV6-3; j_gene: TRBJ2-5; abundance: -; CDR3aa: CASTPIAGGAETQYF; CDR3nt: TGTGCCAGCACCCCCATAGCGGGGGGGGCAGAGACCCAGTACTTC
len: 19; d_gene: TRBD1; v_gene: TRBV14; j_gene: TRBJ1-6; abundance: few; CDR3aa: CASSQHFRDRVDNNSPLHF; CDR3nt: TGTGCCAGCAGCCAACACTTCCGGGACAGGGTGGATAATAATTCACCCCTCCACTTT
len: 12; d_gene: TRBD1; v_gene: TRBV6-5; j_gene: TRBJ1-2; abundance: many; CDR3aa: CASSYRGQVYTF; CDR3nt: TGTGCCAGCAGTTACAGGGGGCAAGTCTACACCTTC
len: 18; d_gene: TRBD1; v_gene: TRBV5-1; j_gene: TRBJ1-6; abundance: few; CDR3aa: CASSPFTGTGGGNSPLHF; CDR3nt: TGCGCCAGCAGCCCGTTTACAGGTACAGGGGGCGGAAATTCACCCCTCCACTTT
len: 14; d_gene: -; v_gene: TRBV12-3/TRBV12-4; j_gene: TRBJ1-1; abundance: many; CDR3aa: CASSFRLLGTEAFF; CDR3nt: TGTGCCAGCAGTTTCCGGCTACTTGGGACTGAAGCTTTCTTT
len: 14; d_gene: -; v_gene: TRBV5-1; j_gene: TRBJ1-1; abundance: many; CDR3aa: CASSRDTMNTEAFF; CDR3nt: TGCGCCAGCAGTCGGGACACCATGAACACTGAAGCTTTCTTT
len: 13; d_gene: TRBD1; v_gene: TRBV2; j_gene: TRBJ1-1; abundance: -; CDR3aa: CASSVSRGNEAFF; CDR3nt: TGTGCCAGCAGTGTGAGCAGGGGGAATGAAGCTTTCTTT